This T cell receptor beta chain was obtained from a study of regulatory T cells in long-lasting Graves disease. The study, taken as a whole, reports: Persistent Graves' patients showed reduced TCR diversity versus newly diagnosed patients.

V was clipped by 3 bases and J by 4 bases, with 12 bases between them. The CDR3 contains 15 residues. The time point denotes: newly diagnosed GD, antithyroid drugs for less than 3 months. Generation of the TCR library employed RNA extracted from PBMCs. The guidelines of the American Thyroid Association were the basis for diagnosing Graves' disease. Comment on this clonotype: What it recognizes is unknown.

TCR beta libraries were built with iRepertoire HTBI primers and Arm-PCR of CDR3 regions. TCRdb recomputed calls from the multiplex PCR reads with MiXCR, one row per CDR3 protein. In the table there are some 500,000 distinct CDR3 sequences, about 16% of which are singletons. This same sample was also part of a study on T cells in Graves' hyperthyroidism and ophthalmopathy. That source notes: HTBI primers were used for first-round RT-PCR of the TCR CDR3. Most clonotypes expanded in thyroid above 0.001 were likewise present in blood.

This clonotype was obtained from a woman aged 35-60 years with Graves disease. The sample here was peripheral blood mononuclear cells (PBMCs), taken at new diagnosis, from a patient treated with antithyroid drugs. The chain joins TRBV12-3 or TRBV12-4 to TRBJ2-2; D remains ambiguous. This CDR3 reads CASSFGRRSTGELFF. CDR3 nucleotide sequence: TGTGCCAGCAGTTTTGGCAGAAGGAGCACCGGGGAGCTGTTTTTT.